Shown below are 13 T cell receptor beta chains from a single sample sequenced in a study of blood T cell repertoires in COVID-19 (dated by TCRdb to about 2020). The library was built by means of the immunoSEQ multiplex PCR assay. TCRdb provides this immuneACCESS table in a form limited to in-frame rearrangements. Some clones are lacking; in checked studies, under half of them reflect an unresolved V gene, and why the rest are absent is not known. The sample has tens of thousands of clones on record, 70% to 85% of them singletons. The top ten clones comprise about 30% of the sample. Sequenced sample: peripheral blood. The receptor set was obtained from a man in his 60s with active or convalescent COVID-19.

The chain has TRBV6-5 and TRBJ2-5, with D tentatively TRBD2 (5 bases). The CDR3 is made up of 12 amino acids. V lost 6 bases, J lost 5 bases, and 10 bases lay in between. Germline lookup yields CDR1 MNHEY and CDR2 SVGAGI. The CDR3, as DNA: TGTGCCAGCAGGAGGCCGGGGGAGACCCAGTACTTC. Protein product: CASRRPGETQYF.

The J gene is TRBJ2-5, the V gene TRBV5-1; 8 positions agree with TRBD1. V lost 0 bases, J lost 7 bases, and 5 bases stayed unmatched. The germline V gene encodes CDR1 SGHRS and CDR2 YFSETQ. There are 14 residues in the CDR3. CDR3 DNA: TGCGCCAGCAGCTTGGGCGGACAGGGAGGGACCCAGTACTTC. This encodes CASSLGGQGGTQYF.

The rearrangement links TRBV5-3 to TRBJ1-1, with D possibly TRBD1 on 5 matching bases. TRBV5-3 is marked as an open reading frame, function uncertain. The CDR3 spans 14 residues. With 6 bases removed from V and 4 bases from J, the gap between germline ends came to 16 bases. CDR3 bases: TGTGCCAGAATAGTAGGCAGGGAGGTCACTGAAGCTTTCTTT. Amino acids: CARIVGREVTEAFF.

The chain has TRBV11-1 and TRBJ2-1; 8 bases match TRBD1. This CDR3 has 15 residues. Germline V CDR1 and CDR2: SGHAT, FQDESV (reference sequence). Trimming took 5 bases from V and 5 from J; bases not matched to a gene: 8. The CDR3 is CASSLGDRTNNEQFF. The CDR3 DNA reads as TGTGCCAGCAGCCTGGGGGACAGGACTAACAATGAGCAGTTCTTC.

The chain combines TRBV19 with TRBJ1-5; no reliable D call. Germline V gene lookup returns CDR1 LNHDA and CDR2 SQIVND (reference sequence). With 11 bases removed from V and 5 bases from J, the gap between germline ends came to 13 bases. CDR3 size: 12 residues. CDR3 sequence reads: CAATEGYQPQHF. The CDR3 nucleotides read TGTGCCGCCACGGAGGGTTATCAGCCCCAGCATTTT.

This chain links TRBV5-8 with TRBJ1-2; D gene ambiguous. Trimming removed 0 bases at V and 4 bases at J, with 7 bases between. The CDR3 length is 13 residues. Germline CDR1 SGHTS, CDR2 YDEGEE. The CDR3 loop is CASSLAGSYGYTF. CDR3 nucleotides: TGTGCCAGCAGCTTGGCGGGGAGCTATGGCTACACCTTC. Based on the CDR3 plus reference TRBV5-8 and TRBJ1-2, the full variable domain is EAGVTQSPTHLIKTRGQQATLRCSPISGHTSVYWYQQALGLGLQFLLWYDEGEERNRGNFPPRFSGRQFPNYSSELNVNALELEDSALYLCASSLAGSYGYTFGSGTRLTVV.

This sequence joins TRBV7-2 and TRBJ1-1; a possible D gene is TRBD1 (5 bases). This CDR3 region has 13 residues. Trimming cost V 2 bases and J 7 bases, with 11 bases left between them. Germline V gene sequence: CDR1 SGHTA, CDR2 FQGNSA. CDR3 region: CASSLRVTDEAFF. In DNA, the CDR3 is TGTGCCAGCAGCTTAAGGGTGACAGATGAAGCTTTCTTT.

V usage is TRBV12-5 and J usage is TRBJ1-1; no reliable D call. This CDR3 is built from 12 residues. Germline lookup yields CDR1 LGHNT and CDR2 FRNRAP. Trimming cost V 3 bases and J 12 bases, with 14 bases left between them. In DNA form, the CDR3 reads TGTGCTAGTGGTTTTATTTCGGGGATGTCTTTCTTT. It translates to CASGFISGMSFF. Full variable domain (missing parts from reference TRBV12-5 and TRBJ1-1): DARVTQTPRHKVTEMGQEVTMRCQPILGHNTVFWYRQTMMQGLELLAYFRNRAPLDDSGMPKDRFSAEMPDATLATLKIQPSEPRDSAVYFCASGFISGMSFFGQGTRLTVV.

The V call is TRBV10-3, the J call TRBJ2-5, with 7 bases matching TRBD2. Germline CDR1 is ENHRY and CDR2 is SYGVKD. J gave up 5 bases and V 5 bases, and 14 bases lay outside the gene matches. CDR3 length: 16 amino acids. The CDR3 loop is CAISSFSGGGRETQYF. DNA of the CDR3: TGTGCCATCAGTTCCTTTTCGGGGGGAGGCCGCGAGACCCAGTACTTC.

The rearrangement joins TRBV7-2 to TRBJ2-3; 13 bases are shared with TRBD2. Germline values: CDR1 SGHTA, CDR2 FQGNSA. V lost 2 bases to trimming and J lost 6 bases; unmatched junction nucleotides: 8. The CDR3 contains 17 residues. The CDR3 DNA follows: TGTGCCAGCAGCTTACTCCAAACTAGCGGGGGGGCCGATACGCAGTATTTT. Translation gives CASSLLQTSGGADTQYF.

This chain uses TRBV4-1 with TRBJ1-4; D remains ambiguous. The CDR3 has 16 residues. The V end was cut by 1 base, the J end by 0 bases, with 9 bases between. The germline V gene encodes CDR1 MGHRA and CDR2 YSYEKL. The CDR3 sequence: CASSQGALATNEKLFF. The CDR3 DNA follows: TGCGCCAGCAGCCAAGGGGCACTTGCAACTAATGAAAAACTGTTTTTT.

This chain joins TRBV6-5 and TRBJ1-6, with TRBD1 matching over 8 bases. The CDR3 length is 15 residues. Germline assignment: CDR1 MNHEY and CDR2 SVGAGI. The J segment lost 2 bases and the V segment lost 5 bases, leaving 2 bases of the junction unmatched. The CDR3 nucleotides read TGTGCCAGCAGTCGGGACAGGCCCTATAATTCACCCCTCCACTTT. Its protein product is CASSRDRPYNSPLHF.

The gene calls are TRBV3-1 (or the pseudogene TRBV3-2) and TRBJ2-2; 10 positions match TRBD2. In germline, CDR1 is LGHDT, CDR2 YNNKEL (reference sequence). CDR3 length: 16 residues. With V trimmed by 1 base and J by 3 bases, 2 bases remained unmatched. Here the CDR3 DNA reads TGTGCCAGCAGCCAAGGGACTAGCGGTTACACCGGGGAGCTGTTTTTT. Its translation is CASSQGTSGYTGELFF.